One sample yielded the 25 T cell receptor beta chains listed below, sequenced in a study of CD8 T cells in Susac syndrome. Random hexamers were used to reverse transcribe an amount of roughly 0.45 to 1 ug RNA. Each CDR3 protein gets one entry after TCRdb re-called the immunoSEQ multiplex PCR reads with MiXCR. Among some 63,000 distinct CDR3 sequences, 90% to 95% were seen once, and the ten largest hold roughly 0.55%. Sequencing used CD8+ T cells from PBMCs. The receptors shown here come from a human donor with multiple sclerosis.

J is TRBJ2-1 and V is TRBV7-9, with TRBD1 as a possible D gene (8 bases). The germline V and J ends were trimmed by 1 base and 3 bases, with 13 bases remaining between them. The germline gives CDR1 SEHNR, CDR2 FQNEAQ (reference sequence). This CDR3 region has 16 residues. The CDR3 DNA sequence: TGTGCCAGCAGCTTAGAAACAGGGGGGGACTACAATGAGCAGTTCTTC. Protein: CASSLETGGDYNEQFF.

The chain uses TRBV27 and TRBJ2-5, with TRBD2 matching over 10 bases. V lost 5 bases and J lost 5; bases outside the gene matches: 8. CDR1 and CDR2 from the germline V gene are MNHEY and SMNVEV (reference sequence). The CDR3 length is 15 residues. The CDR3 loop is CASSPSGGGRETQYF. CDR3 sequence (DNA): TGTGCCAGCAGTCCAAGCGGGGGGGGTCGCGAGACCCAGTACTTC.

This clonotype was detected once. This may be a read error, as it is one base from a much larger clone. This chain uses TRBV6-5 with TRBJ2-1; D uncertain. CDR1 is MNHEY and CDR2 is SVGAGI in the germline V gene. V lost 7 bases to trimming and J lost 7 bases, with 8 bases between them. The CDR3 consists of 11 residues. CDR3 loop: CASNLGNEQFF. DNA for the CDR3: TGTGCCAGCAACTTGGGGAATGAGCAGTTCTTC.

The chain joins TRBV2 to TRBJ2-1, with a weak D call TRBD2 (6 bases). V lost 3 bases, J lost 8 bases, and 14 bases lay in between. The CDR3 loop spans 14 amino acids. Germline V lookup: CDR1 SNHLY, CDR2 FYNNEI. The CDR3 reads CASSDGGAEDEQFF. The CDR3 DNA is TGTGCCAGCAGTGACGGAGGGGCTGAGGATGAGCAGTTCTTC.

This clonotype was picked up one time. The V and J genes are TRBV6-2 or TRBV6-3 and TRBJ1-3; D unresolved. CDR1 is MNHEY and CDR2 is SVGEGT in the germline V gene. The V gene lost 7 bases and the J gene lost 0 bases, with 16 bases spanning the gap. This CDR3 comprises 16 residues. The CDR3 region has the DNA TGTGCCAGCACAACTAGGACGGACTACTCTGGAAACACCATATATTTT. This sequence encodes CASTTRTDYSGNTIYF.

V gene TRBV7-6 combines with J gene TRBJ2-3; perhaps TRBD2 as D (5 bases). Trimming shortened V by 3 bases and J by 1 base, and 14 bases separated the two germline ends. The CDR3 runs 16 residues. Germline CDR1 reads SGHVS; CDR2 reads FNYEAQ. The CDR3 DNA follows: TGTGCCAGCAGCTTTTCCCGGACTCGACGCACAGATACGCAGTATTTT. Translation gives CASSFSRTRRTDTQYF.

V gene TRBV7-9 combines with J gene TRBJ2-3, with D perhaps matching TRBD1 (7 bases). The CDR3 runs to 15 residues. Trimming took off 5 bases at V and 3 bases at J, with 15 bases between the two ends. Germline assignment: CDR1 SEHNR and CDR2 FQNEAQ (reference sequence). The CDR3 DNA sequence: TGTGCCAGCAGCGGCAGGGGGAGCGGGACAGATACGCAGTATTTT. This gives the protein CASSGRGSGTDTQYF.

The genes are TRBV5-1 and TRBJ1-5; D gene ambiguous. Germline CDR1 SGHRS, CDR2 YFSETQ. V shed 0 bases and J shed 0 bases, with 7 bases lying between them. The CDR3 is made up of 15 amino acids. Here the CDR3 reads CASSLEWGSNQPQHF. The CDR3 coding sequence is TGCGCCAGCAGCTTGGAGTGGGGTAGCAATCAGCCCCAGCATTTT.

V usage is TRBV20-1 and J usage is TRBJ2-1, with D possibly being TRBD1 (5 bases). Germline values: CDR1 DFQATT, CDR2 SNEGSKA (reference sequence). Trimming removed 1 base from V and 9 bases from J, with 13 bases in between. The CDR3 consists of 13 residues. CDR3 residues: CSARAQGRSEQFF. In DNA form, the CDR3 reads TGCAGTGCTAGAGCGCAGGGCCGGTCTGAGCAGTTCTTC.

J is TRBJ2-4 and V is TRBV5-1; D unresolved. CDR1 and CDR2 (germline): SGHRS, YFSETQ. The CDR3 sequence is 17 residues long. V was pared by 2 bases and J by 0 bases, with 15 bases between. The CDR3 loop is CASSLDRHSLAKNIQYF. CDR3 coding DNA: TGCGCCAGCAGCTTAGATCGGCACTCTTTAGCCAAAAACATTCAGTACTTC.

The chain joins TRBV20-1 to TRBJ2-1, with D possibly TRBD2 on 6 matching bases. The germline CDR1 and CDR2 sequences are DFQATT and SNEGSKA (reference sequence). The CDR3 is made up of 15 amino acids. The V end was cut by 5 bases, the J end by 4 bases, with 18 bases between. The CDR3 region has the DNA TGCAGTGCTGCCGGGGGTTTTGGGGGGTACAATGAGCAGTTCTTC. This gives the protein CSAAGGFGGYNEQFF.

J is TRBJ2-5 and V is TRBV13; D is tentatively TRBD1 or TRBD2 (5 bases each). Germline V lookup: CDR1 PRHDT, CDR2 FYEKMQ (reference sequence). CDR3 length: 13 amino acids. Trimming removed 5 bases at V and 3 bases at J, with 10 bases between. Here the CDR3 reads CASSPGTEETQYF. CDR3 nucleotides: TGTGCCAGCAGCCCCGGGACGGAAGAGACCCAGTACTTC.

The count of this clonotype is one. The chain combines TRBV20-1 with TRBJ2-1, with D maybe TRBD1 (6 bases). The CDR3 is made up of 13 amino acids. Germline CDR1 is DFQATT and CDR2 is SNEGSKA (reference sequence). V was pared by 6 bases and J by 8 bases, with 17 bases between. DNA of the CDR3: TGCAGTGCAAAATCCAGGGGAAGGGATGAGCAGTTCTTC. Its protein product is CSAKSRGRDEQFF.

This clonotype was observed a handful of times. This chain connects TRBV27 to TRBJ1-5; D is unclear. V lost 2 bases, J lost 7 bases, and 9 bases lay in between. The germline gives CDR1 MNHEY, CDR2 SMNVEV (reference sequence). This CDR3 region has 13 residues. The CDR3 loop is CASSLAGSQPQHF. CDR3 DNA sequence: TGTGCCAGCAGTTTAGCCGGATCGCAGCCCCAGCATTTT.

This clonotype has only one observation. This chain links TRBV24-1 with TRBJ2-1; D may be TRBD2 (6 bases). The germline V gene encodes CDR1 KGHDR and CDR2 SFDVKD. This CDR3 has 14 amino acids. V shed 7 bases and J shed 9 bases, with 18 bases lying between them. CDR3 sequence reads: CATSPIGGDVEQFF. Here the CDR3 DNA reads TGTGCCACCAGCCCTATTGGAGGGGACGTTGAGCAGTTCTTC.

The table lists this clonotype with a count of one. V usage is TRBV7-9 and J usage is TRBJ1-4; D unresolved. Germline values: CDR1 SEHNR, CDR2 FQNEAQ (reference sequence). There are 15 residues in the CDR3. V was trimmed by 5 bases and J by 2 bases, leaving 12 bases between them. The CDR3 region has the DNA TGTGCCAGCAGCGCCAACACGGGGACTAATGAAAAACTGTTTTTT. This sequence encodes CASSANTGTNEKLFF.

The rearrangement links TRBV27 to TRBJ2-4; 7 bases align to TRBD2. The trim removed 4 bases at V and 16 bases at J, leaving 13 bases unmatched. The CDR3 spans 13 residues. Germline lookup yields CDR1 MNHEY and CDR2 SMNVEV (reference sequence). The CDR3 here is CASSYSPGLLSYF. The CDR3 DNA sequence: TGTGCCAGCAGTTATTCTCCGGGACTACTTAGTTACTTC.

This sequence joins TRBV27 and TRBJ2-1; possible D gene TRBD1, 5 bases. V lost 2 bases and J 10 bases, leaving 9 bases between the germline ends. This CDR3 is 12 amino acids long. CDR1 is MNHEY, CDR2 SMNVEV, per germline (reference sequence). The CDR3: CASSLVQGEQFF. Here the CDR3 DNA reads TGTGCCAGCAGTTTAGTGCAGGGAGAGCAGTTCTTC.

The chain has TRBV3-1 and TRBJ2-7; 7 nucleotides line up with TRBD1. Germline CDR1 LGHDT, CDR2 YNNKEL (reference sequence). The CDR3 contains 16 residues. The V and J ends lost 0 bases and 2 bases, in that order; junction bases with no gene match: 7. The CDR3 DNA reads as TGTGCCAGCAGCCAAGATGAGCAGGGGGATCCCTACGAGCAGTACTTC. Protein sequence: CASSQDEQGDPYEQYF.

The chain is built from TRBV27 and TRBJ1-1; D is ambiguous. This CDR3 has 11 residues. The V end lost 7 bases, the J end lost 8 bases, and 11 bases lay between the germline ends. Germline CDR1 and CDR2: MNHEY and SMNVEV (reference sequence). The CDR3 nucleotides read TGTGCCAGCACAGACGCCGGGGAAGCTTTCTTT. Translating gives CASTDAGEAFF.

This chain connects TRBV19 to TRBJ2-2; 8 bases agree with TRBD1. V trimming: 3 bases; J trimming: 3 bases; junction bases outside the gene matches: 6. Germline assignment: CDR1 LNHDA and CDR2 SQIVND (reference sequence). The CDR3 has 16 amino acids. CDR3 DNA: TGTGCCAGTAGTATGCAGGGGGCGCGGGACACCGGGGAGCTGTTTTTT. As protein: CASSMQGARDTGELFF.

The count of this clonotype is one. The genes are TRBV28 and TRBJ1-2, with 7 positions matching TRBD1. The CDR3 runs to 14 residues. Germline CDR1 is MDHEN and CDR2 is SYDVKM. Germline trimming cut 2 bases from V and 7 bases from J; bases unmatched to any gene: 7. The CDR3 sequence: CASSLNRGMSGYTF. DNA of the CDR3: TGTGCCAGCAGTTTAAACAGGGGAATGAGTGGCTACACCTTC.

The chain employs TRBV11-1 and TRBJ2-3, with no clear D. The germline V and J ends were trimmed by 5 bases and 2 bases, with 17 bases remaining between them. The CDR3 length is 16 residues. Germline V gene sequence: CDR1 SGHAT, CDR2 FQDESV (reference sequence). The CDR3 loop reads CASSTTRSGYTDTQYF. For the CDR3, the DNA is TGTGCCAGCAGCACGACGCGGTCTGGATACACAGATACGCAGTATTTT.

The chain couples TRBV19 to TRBJ2-7, with 10 bases aligning to TRBD2. V lost 5 bases, J lost 3 bases, and 4 bases stayed unmatched. There are 14 residues in the CDR3. Germline CDR1 and CDR2: LNHDA and SQIVND (reference sequence). In DNA form, the CDR3 reads TGTGCCAGTAGTGTCCTAGCGGGAGTCTACGAGCAGTACTTC. This translates into CASSVLAGVYEQYF.

The V call is TRBV20-1, the J call TRBJ2-1; 8 bases map to TRBD2. This CDR3 has 17 residues. CDR1 DFQATT and CDR2 SNEGSKA come from the germline V gene (reference sequence). J gave up 6 bases and V 1 base, and 14 bases lay outside the gene matches. The CDR3 DNA follows: TGCAGTGCTAGAGGCCCGTCGGGACTAGTTCCCCTCAATGAGCAGTTCTTC. It specifies CSARGPSGLVPLNEQFF.